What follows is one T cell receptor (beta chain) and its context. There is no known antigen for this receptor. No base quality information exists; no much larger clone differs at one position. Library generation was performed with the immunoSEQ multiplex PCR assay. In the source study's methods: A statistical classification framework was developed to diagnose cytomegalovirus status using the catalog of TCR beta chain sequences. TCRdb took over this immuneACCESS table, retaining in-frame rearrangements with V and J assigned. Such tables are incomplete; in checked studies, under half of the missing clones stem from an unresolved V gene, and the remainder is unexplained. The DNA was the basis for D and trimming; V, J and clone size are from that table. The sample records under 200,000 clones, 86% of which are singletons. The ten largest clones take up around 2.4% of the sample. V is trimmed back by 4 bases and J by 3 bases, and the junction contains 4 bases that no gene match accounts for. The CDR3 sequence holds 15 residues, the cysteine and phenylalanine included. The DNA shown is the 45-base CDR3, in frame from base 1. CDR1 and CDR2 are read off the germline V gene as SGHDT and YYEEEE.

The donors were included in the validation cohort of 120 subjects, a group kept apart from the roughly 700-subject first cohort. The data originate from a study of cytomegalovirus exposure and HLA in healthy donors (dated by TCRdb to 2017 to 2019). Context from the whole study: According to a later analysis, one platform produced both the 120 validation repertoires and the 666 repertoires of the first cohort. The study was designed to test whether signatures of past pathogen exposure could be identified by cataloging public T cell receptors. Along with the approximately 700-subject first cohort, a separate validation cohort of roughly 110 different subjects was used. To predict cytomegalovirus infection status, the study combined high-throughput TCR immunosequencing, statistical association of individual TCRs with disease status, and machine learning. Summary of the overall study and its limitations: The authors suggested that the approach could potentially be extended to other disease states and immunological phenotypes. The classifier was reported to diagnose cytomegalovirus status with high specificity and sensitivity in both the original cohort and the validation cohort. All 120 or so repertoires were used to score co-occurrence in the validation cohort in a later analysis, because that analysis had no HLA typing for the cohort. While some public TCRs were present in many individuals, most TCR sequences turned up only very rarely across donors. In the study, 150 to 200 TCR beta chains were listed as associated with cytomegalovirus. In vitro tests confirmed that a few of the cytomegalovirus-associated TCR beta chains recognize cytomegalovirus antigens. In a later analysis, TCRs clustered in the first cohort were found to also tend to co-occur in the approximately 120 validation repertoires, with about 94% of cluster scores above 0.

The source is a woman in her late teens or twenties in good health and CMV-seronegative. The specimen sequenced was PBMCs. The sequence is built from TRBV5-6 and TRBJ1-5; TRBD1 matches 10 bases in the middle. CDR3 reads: CASSPTGGVNQPQHF. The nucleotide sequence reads TGTGCCAGCAGCCCGACAGGGGGCGTCAATCAGCCCCAGCATTTT.